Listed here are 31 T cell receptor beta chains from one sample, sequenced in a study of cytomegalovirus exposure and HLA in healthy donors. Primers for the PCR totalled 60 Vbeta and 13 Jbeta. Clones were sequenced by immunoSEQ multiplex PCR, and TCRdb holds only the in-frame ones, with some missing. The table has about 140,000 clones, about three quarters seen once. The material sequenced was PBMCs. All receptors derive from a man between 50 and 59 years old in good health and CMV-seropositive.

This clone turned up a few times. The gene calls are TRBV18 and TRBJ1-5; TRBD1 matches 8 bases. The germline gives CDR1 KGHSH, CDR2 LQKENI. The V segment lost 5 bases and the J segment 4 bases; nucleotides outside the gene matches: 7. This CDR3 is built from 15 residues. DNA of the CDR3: TGTGCCAGCTCATCAAACAGGGGGGGTAATCAGCCCCAGCATTTT. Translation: CASSSNRGGNQPQHF.

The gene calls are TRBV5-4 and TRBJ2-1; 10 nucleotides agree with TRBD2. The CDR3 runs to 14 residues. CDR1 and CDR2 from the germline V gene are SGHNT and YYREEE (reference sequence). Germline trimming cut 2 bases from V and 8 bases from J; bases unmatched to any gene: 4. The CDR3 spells CASSLTSGVYEQFF. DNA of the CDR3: TGTGCCAGCAGCTTAACTAGCGGGGTTTATGAGCAGTTCTTC.

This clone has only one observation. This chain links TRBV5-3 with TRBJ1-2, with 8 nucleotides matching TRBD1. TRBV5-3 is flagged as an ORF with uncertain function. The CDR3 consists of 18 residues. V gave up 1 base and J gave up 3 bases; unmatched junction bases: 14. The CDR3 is CARSLWISYLQGDYGYTF. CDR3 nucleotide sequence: TGTGCCAGAAGCTTGTGGATCTCATACTTACAGGGGGACTATGGCTACACCTTC.

The CDR3 DNA follows: TGTGCCAGCAGTCGGACAGGGATGGGCGGGGAGCTGTTTTTT. This codes for CASSRTGMGGELFF. The rearrangement links TRBV2 to TRBJ2-2, with 8 bases identical to TRBD1. The CDR3 spans 14 residues. From germline, CDR1 is SNHLY and CDR2 FYNNEI. Trimming at V came to 5 bases and at J to 7 bases, leaving 6 bases not matched to a gene.

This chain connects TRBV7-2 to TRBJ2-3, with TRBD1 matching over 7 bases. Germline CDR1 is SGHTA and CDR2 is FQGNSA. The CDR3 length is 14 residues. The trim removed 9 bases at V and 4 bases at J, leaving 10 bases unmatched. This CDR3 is CASSDRVGADTQYF. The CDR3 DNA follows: TGTGCCAGTTCCGACAGGGTCGGGGCAGATACGCAGTATTTT. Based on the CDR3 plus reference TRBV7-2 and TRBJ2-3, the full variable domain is GAGVSQSPSNKVTEKGKDVELRCDPISGHTALYWYRQSLGQGLEFLIYFQGNSAPDKSGLPSDRFSAERTGGSVSTLTIQRTQQEDSAVYLCASSDRVGADTQYFGPGTRLTVL.

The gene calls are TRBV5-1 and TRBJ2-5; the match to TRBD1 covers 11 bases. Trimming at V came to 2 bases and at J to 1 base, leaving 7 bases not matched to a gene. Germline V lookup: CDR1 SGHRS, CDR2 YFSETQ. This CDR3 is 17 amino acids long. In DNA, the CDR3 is TGCGCCAGCAGCTTCCGGTCCGGGACAGGGGGCCAAGAGACCCAGTACTTC. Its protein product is CASSFRSGTGGQETQYF.

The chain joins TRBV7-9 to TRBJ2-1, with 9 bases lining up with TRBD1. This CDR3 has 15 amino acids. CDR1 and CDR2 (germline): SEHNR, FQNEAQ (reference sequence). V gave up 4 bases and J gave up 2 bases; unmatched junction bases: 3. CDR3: CASSSGQGTYNEQFF. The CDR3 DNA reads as TGTGCCAGCAGCTCAGGACAGGGGACCTACAATGAGCAGTTCTTC.

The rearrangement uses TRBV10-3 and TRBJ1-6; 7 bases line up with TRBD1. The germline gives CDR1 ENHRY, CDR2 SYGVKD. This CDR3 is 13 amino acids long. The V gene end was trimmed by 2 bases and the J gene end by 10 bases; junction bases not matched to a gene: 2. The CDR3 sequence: CAISEQGGSPLHF. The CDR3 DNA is TGTGCCATCAGTGAGCAGGGGGGCTCACCCCTCCACTTT.

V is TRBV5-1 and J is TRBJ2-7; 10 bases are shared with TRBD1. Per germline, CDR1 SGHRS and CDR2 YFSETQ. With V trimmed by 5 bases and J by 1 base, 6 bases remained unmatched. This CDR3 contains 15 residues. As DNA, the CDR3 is TGCGCCAGCAGACCCGGGACAGGGGTTTCCTACGAGCAGTACTTC. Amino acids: CASRPGTGVSYEQYF.

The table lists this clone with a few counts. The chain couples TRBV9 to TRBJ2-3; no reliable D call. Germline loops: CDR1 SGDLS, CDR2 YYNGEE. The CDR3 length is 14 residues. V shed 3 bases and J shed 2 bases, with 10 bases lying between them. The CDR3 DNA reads TGTGCCAGCAGCGGCGAAGTCCACACAGATACGCAGTATTTT. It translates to CASSGEVHTDTQYF.

The DNA of the CDR3 is TGCGCCAGCAGCTCGGGACAGGGTCCTCGCTACTCTGGGGCCAACGTCCTGACTTTC. Translation gives CASSSGQGPRYSGANVLTF. The chain employs TRBV5-1 and TRBJ2-6; the match to TRBD1 covers 9 bases. The V gene end was trimmed by 3 bases and the J gene end by 0 bases; junction bases not matched to a gene: 10. Germline V CDR1 and CDR2: SGHRS, YFSETQ. CDR3 size: 19 residues.

CDR3 nucleotide sequence: TGCGCCAGCAGCTCGATCGGGACTACCCAAGAGACCCAGTACTTC. Its protein product is CASSSIGTTQETQYF. The rearrangement links TRBV5-1 to TRBJ2-5; TRBD2 aligns across 7 bases. Germline V CDR1 and CDR2: SGHRS, YFSETQ. This CDR3 spans 15 amino acids. V was pared by 3 bases and J by 1 base, with 6 bases of the junction left unmatched.

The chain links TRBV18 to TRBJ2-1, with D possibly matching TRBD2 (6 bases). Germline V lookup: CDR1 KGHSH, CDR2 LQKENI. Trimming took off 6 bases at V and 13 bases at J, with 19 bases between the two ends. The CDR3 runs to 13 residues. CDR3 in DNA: TGTGCCAGCTCCCAAGGGACGGGAGAGACCCAGTTCTTC. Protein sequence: CASSQGTGETQFF.

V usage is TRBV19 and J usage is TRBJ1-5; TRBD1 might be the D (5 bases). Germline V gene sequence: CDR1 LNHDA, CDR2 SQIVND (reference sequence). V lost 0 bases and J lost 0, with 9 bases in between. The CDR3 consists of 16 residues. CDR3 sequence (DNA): TGTGCCAGTAGTATAGATCTAGGGGTTAGCAATCAGCCCCAGCATTTT. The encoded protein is CASSIDLGVSNQPQHF.

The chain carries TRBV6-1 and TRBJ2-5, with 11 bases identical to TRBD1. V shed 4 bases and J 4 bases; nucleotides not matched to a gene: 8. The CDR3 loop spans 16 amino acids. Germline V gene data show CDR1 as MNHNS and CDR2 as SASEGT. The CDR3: CASSAGQGAGGETQYF. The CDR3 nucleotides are TGTGCCAGCAGTGCCGGACAGGGGGCCGGCGGAGAGACCCAGTACTTC.

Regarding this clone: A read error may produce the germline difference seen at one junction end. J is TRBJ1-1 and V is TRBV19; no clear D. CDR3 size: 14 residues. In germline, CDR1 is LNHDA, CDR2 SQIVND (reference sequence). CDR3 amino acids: CASSFHGRNSEAFF. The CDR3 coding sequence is TGTGCCAGTAGCTTCCACGGCAGGAACTCTGAAGCTTTCTTT.

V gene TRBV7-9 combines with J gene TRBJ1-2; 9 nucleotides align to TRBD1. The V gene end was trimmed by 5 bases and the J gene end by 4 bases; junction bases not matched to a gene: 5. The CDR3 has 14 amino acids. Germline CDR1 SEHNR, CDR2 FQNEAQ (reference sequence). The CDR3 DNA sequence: TGTGCCAGCAGCCCCGGGACAGGGCTCTATGGCTACACCTTC. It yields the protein CASSPGTGLYGYTF.

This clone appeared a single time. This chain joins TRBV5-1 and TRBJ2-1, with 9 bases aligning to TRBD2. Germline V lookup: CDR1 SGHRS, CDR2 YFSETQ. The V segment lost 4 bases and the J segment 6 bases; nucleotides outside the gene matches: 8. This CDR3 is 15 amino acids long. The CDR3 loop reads CASSPPTSGGNEQFF. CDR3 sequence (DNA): TGCGCCAGCAGCCCGCCGACTAGCGGAGGCAATGAGCAGTTCTTC.

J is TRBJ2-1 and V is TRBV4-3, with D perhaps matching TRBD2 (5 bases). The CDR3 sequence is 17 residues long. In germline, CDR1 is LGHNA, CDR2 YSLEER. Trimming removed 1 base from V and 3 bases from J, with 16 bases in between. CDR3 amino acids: CASSQVGSRAFYNEQFF. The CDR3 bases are TGCGCCAGCAGCCAAGTCGGCTCGCGGGCCTTCTACAATGAGCAGTTCTTC.

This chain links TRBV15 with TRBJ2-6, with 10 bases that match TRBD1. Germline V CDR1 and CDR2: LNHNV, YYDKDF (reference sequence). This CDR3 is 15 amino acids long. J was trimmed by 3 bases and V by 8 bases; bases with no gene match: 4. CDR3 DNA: TGTGCCACCTCGACAGGGGGCGGTGGGGCCAACGTCCTGACTTTC. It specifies CATSTGGGGANVLTF.

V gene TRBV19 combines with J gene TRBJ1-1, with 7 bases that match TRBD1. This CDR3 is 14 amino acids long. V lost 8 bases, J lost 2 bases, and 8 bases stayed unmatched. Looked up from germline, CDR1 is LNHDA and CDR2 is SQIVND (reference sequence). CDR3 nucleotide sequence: TGTGCCAGTGGGGGACAGTATTCTAACACTGAAGCTTTCTTT. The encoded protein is CASGGQYSNTEAFF.

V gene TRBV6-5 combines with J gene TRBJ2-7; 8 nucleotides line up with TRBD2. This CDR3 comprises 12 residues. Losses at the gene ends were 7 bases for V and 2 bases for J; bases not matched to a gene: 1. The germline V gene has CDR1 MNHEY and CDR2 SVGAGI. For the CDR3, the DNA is TGTGCCAGCACCGGGGGGGCCTACGAGCAGTACTTC. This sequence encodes CASTGGAYEQYF.

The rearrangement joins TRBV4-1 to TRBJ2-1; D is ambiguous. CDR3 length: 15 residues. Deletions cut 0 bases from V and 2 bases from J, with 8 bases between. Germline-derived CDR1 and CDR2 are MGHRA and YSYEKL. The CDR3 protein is CASSQDAVPYNEQFF. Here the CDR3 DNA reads TGCGCCAGCAGCCAAGACGCAGTCCCCTACAATGAGCAGTTCTTC.

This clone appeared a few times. The CDR3 sequence: CASRVTGGNNQPQHF. For the CDR3, the DNA is TGTGCCAGCAGAGTGACAGGGGGCAACAATCAGCCCCAGCATTTT. V and J are TRBV2 and TRBJ1-5, with 10 positions matching TRBD1. Germline CDR1 and CDR2: SNHLY and FYNNEI. CDR3 size: 15 residues. The V and J ends lost 6 bases and 3 bases, in that order; junction bases with no gene match: 5.

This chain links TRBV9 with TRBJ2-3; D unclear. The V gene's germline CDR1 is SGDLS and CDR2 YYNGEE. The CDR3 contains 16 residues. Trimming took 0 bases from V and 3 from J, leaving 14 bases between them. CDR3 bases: TGTGCCAGCAGCGTAGACCCGGAGATTGAAACAGATACGCAGTATTTT. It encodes CASSVDPEIETDTQYF.

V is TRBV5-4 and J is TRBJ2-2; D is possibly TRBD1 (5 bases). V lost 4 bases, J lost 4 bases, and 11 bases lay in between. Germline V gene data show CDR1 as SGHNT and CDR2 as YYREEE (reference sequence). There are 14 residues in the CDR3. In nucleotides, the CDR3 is TGTGCCAGCAGCAGACCAGGGTCCACCGGGGAGCTGTTTTTT. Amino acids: CASSRPGSTGELFF.

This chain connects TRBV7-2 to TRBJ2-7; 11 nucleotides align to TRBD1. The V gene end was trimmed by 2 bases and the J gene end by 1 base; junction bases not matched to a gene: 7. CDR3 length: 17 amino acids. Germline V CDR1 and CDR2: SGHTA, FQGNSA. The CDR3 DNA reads TGTGCCAGCAGCTTATTTGGACAGGGGGCTACGTCCTACGAGCAGTACTTC. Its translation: CASSLFGQGATSYEQYF.

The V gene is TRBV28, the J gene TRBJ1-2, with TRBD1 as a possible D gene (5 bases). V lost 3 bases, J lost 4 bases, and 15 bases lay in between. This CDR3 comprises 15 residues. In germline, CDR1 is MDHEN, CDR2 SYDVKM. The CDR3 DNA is TGTGCCAGCAGTTTGTCAGGGTACGGGAGCTATGGCTACACCTTC. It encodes CASSLSGYGSYGYTF.

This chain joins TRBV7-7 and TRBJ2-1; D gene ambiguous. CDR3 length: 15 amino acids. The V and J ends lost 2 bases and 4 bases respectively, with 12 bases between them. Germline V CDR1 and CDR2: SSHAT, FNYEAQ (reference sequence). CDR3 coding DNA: TGTGCCAGCAGCTTAAGCCTTTTAAGTTACAATGAGCAGTTCTTC. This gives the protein CASSLSLLSYNEQFF. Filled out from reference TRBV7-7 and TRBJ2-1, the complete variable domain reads GAGVSQSPRYKVTKRGQDVTLRCDPISSHATLYWYQQALGQGPEFLTYFNYEAQPDKSGLPSDRFSAERPEGSISTLTIQRTEQRDSAMYRCASSLSLLSYNEQFFGPGTRLTVL.

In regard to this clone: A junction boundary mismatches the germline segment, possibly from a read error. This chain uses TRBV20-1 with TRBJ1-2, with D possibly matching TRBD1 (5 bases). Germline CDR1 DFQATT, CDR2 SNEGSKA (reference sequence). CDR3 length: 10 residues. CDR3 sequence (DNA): TGCAGTGCTAGAGCCGGGACTTTCCCCTTC. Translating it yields CSARAGTFPF.

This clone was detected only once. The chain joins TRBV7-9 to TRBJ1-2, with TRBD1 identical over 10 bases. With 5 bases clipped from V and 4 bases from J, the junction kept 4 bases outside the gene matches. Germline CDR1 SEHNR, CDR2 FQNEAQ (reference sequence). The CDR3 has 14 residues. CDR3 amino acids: CASSTGDRGYGYTF. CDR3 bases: TGTGCCAGCAGCACCGGGGACAGGGGCTATGGCTACACCTTC.